Following are 30 T cell receptor beta chains from one sample sequenced in a study of T cells in Graves' hyperthyroidism and ophthalmopathy. Regions amplified from RNA transcripts were the TCR beta CDR3 regions. An initial round of RT-PCR targeting the TCR CDR3 relied on the HTBI primer set. TCRdb processed the multiplex PCR reads anew with MiXCR; each CDR3 protein has one entry. The sample records some 600,000 distinct CDR3 sequences, about 15% being singletons. The specimen sequenced was blood. These receptor sequences come from a woman in her twenties or thirties with Graves' hyperthyroidism that later progressed to Graves' ophthalmopathy.

The sample holds many counts of this clonotype. The gene calls are TRBV27 and TRBJ2-6; TRBD2 aligns across 7 bases. The V gene end was trimmed by 7 bases and the J gene end by 0 bases; junction bases not matched to a gene: 6. Per the germline V gene, CDR1 is MNHEY and CDR2 is SMNVEV (reference sequence). CDR3 length equals 16 residues. This CDR3 reads CASTGRASSGANVLTF. The DNA of the CDR3 is TGTGCCAGCACGGGGAGGGCGAGCTCTGGGGCCAACGTCCTGACTTTC. Based on the CDR3 plus reference TRBV27 and TRBJ2-6, the full variable domain is EAQVTQNPRYLITVTGKKLTVTCSQNMNHEYMSWYRQDPGLGLRQIYYSMNVEVTDKGDVPEGYKVSRKEKRNFPLILESPSPNQTSLYFCASTGRASSGANVLTFGAGSRLTVL.

The chain couples TRBV14 to TRBJ2-1, with no clear D. This CDR3 comprises 11 residues. From germline, CDR1 is SGHDN and CDR2 FVKESK. V was cut by 6 bases and J by 13 bases, with 13 bases left in between. CDR3 protein: CASSLSQPQFF. The CDR3 bases are TGTGCCAGCAGTCTCTCCCAACCCCAGTTCTTC.

The rearrangement links TRBV28 to TRBJ1-4; D is perhaps TRBD1 (6 bases). This CDR3 comprises 16 residues. V lost 4 bases and J lost 8, with 20 bases in between. Germline V gene lookup returns CDR1 MDHEN and CDR2 SYDVKM. CDR3: CASSSIGGGIKEKLFF. In DNA, the CDR3 is TGTGCCAGCAGTTCGATTGGGGGCGGGATTAAGGAAAAACTGTTTTTT.

This clonotype was observed at least ten times. The chain joins TRBV2 to TRBJ2-1; D possibly corresponds to TRBD2 (6 bases). Germline loops: CDR1 SNHLY, CDR2 FYNNEI. The CDR3 is 12 residues long. The V gene lost 5 bases and the J gene lost 10 bases, with 12 bases spanning the gap. The CDR3 here is CASSFQGGEQFF. Written as DNA, the CDR3 is TGTGCCAGCAGTTTCCAGGGAGGAGAGCAGTTCTTC.

In this sample, this clonotype turned up a few times. The genes are TRBV5-1 and TRBJ1-1; D is ambiguous. Germline CDR1 SGHRS, CDR2 YFSETQ. This CDR3 contains 16 residues. The V end was cut by 0 bases, the J end by 4 bases, with 16 bases between. DNA of the CDR3: TGCGCCAGCAGCTTGGATCTGGGTCTTTTGAGCACTGAAGCTTTCTTT. Protein product: CASSLDLGLLSTEAFF.

V and J are TRBV5-1 and TRBJ2-1; 7 bases match TRBD1. Germline CDR1 is SGHRS and CDR2 is YFSETQ. CDR3 length: 13 residues. The junction had 5 bases not matched to a gene; V was cut back by 3 bases and J by 8 bases. The CDR3 loop is CASSSTGLDEQFF. The CDR3 DNA reads as TGCGCCAGCAGCTCGACAGGGTTGGATGAGCAGTTCTTC.

In its sample, this clonotype was seen many times. V gene TRBV11-1 combines with J gene TRBJ2-5; weak D call: TRBD1 (6 bases). The CDR3 has 14 residues. V gave up 3 bases and J gave up 4 bases, with 12 bases separating them. Germline V lookup: CDR1 SGHAT, CDR2 FQDESV (reference sequence). CDR3 sequence (DNA): TGTGCCAGCAGCTTCCCACAGGGTGGAGAGACCCAGTACTTC. Translation: CASSFPQGGETQYF.

This clonotype was seen only a few times. CDR3 protein: CASSSGQLDRGLTPDTQYF. DNA of the CDR3: TGTGCCAGCAGTTCGGGACAGCTTGACAGGGGCCTCACCCCAGATACGCAGTATTTT. The J gene is TRBJ2-3, the V gene TRBV28, with 8 bases aligning to TRBD1. The CDR3 runs 19 residues. The V gene's germline CDR1 is MDHEN and CDR2 SYDVKM. Germline trimming cut 4 bases from V and 4 bases from J; bases unmatched to any gene: 19.

Note on this clonotype: A much larger clone sits a single nucleotide away, making a read error possible. This chain connects TRBV11-3 to TRBJ1-1; TRBD1 might be the D (6 bases). CDR1 and CDR2 (germline): SGHNT, YENEEA. The CDR3 spans 14 residues. CDR3 in DNA: TGTGCCAGCAGCCCCGGCGGGGGGCTCGCTGACGCTTTCTTT. Encoded protein: CASSPGGGLADAFF.

This clonotype was counted ten times or more. This chain uses TRBV5-1 with TRBJ2-5, with 9 bases lining up with TRBD2. This CDR3 comprises 15 residues. Trimming cost V 2 bases and J 5 bases; bases outside gene matches: 7. Germline CDR1 SGHRS, CDR2 YFSETQ. CDR3: CASSLPERGDETQYF. CDR3 nucleotide sequence: TGCGCCAGCAGCTTACCGGAGCGGGGGGATGAGACCCAGTACTTC. The entire variable domain, with the rest obtained from reference TRBV5-1 and TRBJ2-5, is as follows: KAGVTQTPRYLIKTRGQQVTLSCSPISGHRSVSWYQQTPGQGLQFLFEYFSETQRNKGNFPGRFSGRQFSNSRSEMNVSTLELGDSALYLCASSLPERGDETQYFGPGTRLLVL.

The sample holds many counts of this clonotype. The rearrangement uses TRBV3-1 and TRBJ1-6; 8 positions agree with TRBD1. The CDR3 sequence is 15 residues long. V shed 1 base and J 7 bases; nucleotides not matched to a gene: 3. Germline-derived CDR1 and CDR2 are LGHDT and YNNKEL (reference sequence). The CDR3 protein is CASSQGTGRNSPLHF. In DNA, the CDR3 is TGTGCCAGCAGCCAAGGGACAGGGAGGAATTCACCCCTCCACTTT. The whole variable domain, remainder taken from reference TRBV3-1 and TRBJ1-6, is DTAVSQTPKYLVTQMGNDKSIKCEQNLGHDTMYWYKQDSKKFLKIMFSYNNKELIINETVPNRFSPKSPDKAHLNLHINSLELGDSAVYFCASSQGTGRNSPLHFGNGTRLTVT.

There are many counts of this clonotype. V is TRBV6-7 and J is TRBJ1-1, with TRBD1 identical over 8 bases. TRBV6-7 is assigned to the ORF class and has an uncertain function. V dropped 0 bases and J dropped 1; count of bases not matched to a gene: 10. The CDR3 has 18 residues. CDR3 bases: TGTGCCAGCAGTTACTCGAAGGCAGGGGGCGCCCCGAACACTGAAGCTTTCTTT. Protein: CASSYSKAGGAPNTEAFF.

This clonotype has a count of ten or more. The V call is TRBV20-1, the J call TRBJ2-2, with a tentative D call TRBD1 (6 bases). The CDR3 has 15 amino acids. Trimming took 5 bases from V and 4 from J, leaving 17 bases between them. Germline CDR1 is DFQATT and CDR2 is SNEGSKA (reference sequence). This CDR3 is CSARSSGAITGELFF. CDR3 sequence (DNA): TGCAGTGCTCGGTCGTCAGGGGCGATCACCGGGGAGCTGTTTTTT.

V is TRBV24-1 and J is TRBJ2-7; D is unresolved. Germline V CDR1 and CDR2: KGHDR, SFDVKD. There are 14 residues in the CDR3. V was cut by 2 bases and J by 5 bases, with 12 bases left in between. CDR3 sequence (DNA): TGTGCCACCAGTGATTCAGCCCCCCGCAACGAGCAGTACTTC. Translation gives CATSDSAPRNEQYF.

This clonotype was observed at least ten times. The chain employs TRBV2 and TRBJ2-1; D unclear. CDR1 is SNHLY and CDR2 is FYNNEI in the germline V gene. The CDR3 is made up of 15 amino acids. V was cut by 1 base and J by 0 bases, with 7 bases left in between. CDR3 sequence (DNA): TGTGCCAGCAGTGAAGAGTTGAACTCCTACAATGAGCAGTTCTTC. Residues: CASSEELNSYNEQFF.

This clonotype was recorded at least ten times. The chain's CDR3 is CASTKTGARGTEAFF. The CDR3, as DNA: TGTGCCAGCACAAAAACAGGGGCGCGGGGGACTGAAGCTTTCTTT. This sequence joins TRBV12-3 or TRBV12-4 and TRBJ1-1, with 7 bases fitting TRBD1. This CDR3 comprises 15 residues. J gave up 5 bases and V 7 bases, and 13 bases lay outside the gene matches.

This clonotype has ten or more counts. This chain connects TRBV7-3 to TRBJ2-1; 7 positions match TRBD1. Germline lookup yields CDR1 SGHTA and CDR2 FQGTGA. This CDR3 is 15 amino acids long. V trimming: 4 bases; J trimming: 8 bases; junction bases outside the gene matches: 11. CDR3 sequence reads: CASSSVETGSDEQFF. The CDR3 coding sequence is TGTGCCAGCAGCTCGGTAGAGACAGGGTCCGATGAGCAGTTCTTC.

The table lists this clonotype with many counts. The CDR3 loop is CASSTRLAGALYEQYF. CDR3 DNA sequence: TGTGCCAGCAGTACACGACTAGCGGGAGCCCTCTACGAGCAGTACTTC. The chain combines TRBV28 with TRBJ2-7, with 12 bases matching TRBD2. J was trimmed by 3 bases and V by 5 bases; bases with no gene match: 8. Germline V lookup: CDR1 MDHEN, CDR2 SYDVKM. This CDR3 has 16 residues.

This clonotype appeared many times. The chain joins TRBV24-1 to TRBJ2-1; 8 bases map to TRBD2. The trim removed 0 bases at V and 8 bases at J, leaving 8 bases unmatched. The CDR3 runs 16 residues. Germline V gene sequence: CDR1 KGHDR, CDR2 SFDVKD. As DNA, the CDR3 is TGTGCCACCAGTGATTTGAAAAGCGGGAGCGTGGATGAGCAGTTCTTC. Protein sequence: CATSDLKSGSVDEQFF.

This clonotype turned up a few times. V usage is TRBV7-2 and J usage is TRBJ2-7; D tentatively reads TRBD1 or TRBD2 (5 bases each). Germline V lookup: CDR1 SGHTA, CDR2 FQGNSA. The V and J ends lost 7 bases and 4 bases respectively, with 17 bases between them. The CDR3 totals 14 residues. CDR3 sequence (DNA): TGTGCCAGCACCGCCGGGACGGTTTCGTACGAGCAGTACTTC. Encoded protein: CASTAGTVSYEQYF.

This clonotype occurred many times. CDR3 in amino acids: CASSSPPDRGYTGELFF. The CDR3 DNA reads TGTGCCAGCAGCTCCCCCCCGGACAGGGGGTACACCGGGGAGCTGTTTTTT. V and J are TRBV11-2 and TRBJ2-2; 10 bases match TRBD1. The CDR3 loop spans 17 amino acids. V lost 4 bases, J lost 3 bases, and 8 bases stayed unmatched. CDR1 is SGHAT and CDR2 is FQNNGV in the germline V gene. Combining the CDR3 with reference TRBV11-2 and TRBJ2-2 gives the whole variable domain EAGVAQSPRYKIIEKRQSVAFWCNPISGHATLYWYQQILGQGPKLLIQFQNNGVVDDSQLPKDRFSAERLKGVDSTLKIQPAKLEDSAVYLCASSSPPDRGYTGELFFGEGSRLTVL.

The chain is built from TRBV12-5 and TRBJ2-3; D is ambiguous. The CDR3 length is 13 residues. Trimming stripped 1 base from V and 2 bases from J, with 4 bases between. Germline V gene lookup returns CDR1 LGHNT and CDR2 FRNRAP. CDR3 in amino acids: CASGLGSTDTQYF. The CDR3, as DNA: TGTGCTAGTGGTTTGGGATCCACAGATACGCAGTATTTT.

This clonotype was seen more than once but under ten times. The junction departs from germline at one end; a sequencing error may be responsible. The V gene is TRBV12-3 or TRBV12-4, the J gene TRBJ1-5; 8 bases match TRBD1. The CDR3 has 15 amino acids. Written as DNA, the CDR3 is TGTGCCAGCAGCATTGGACAGGGTAGCAATCGGCCCCAGCATTTT. Its translation: CASSIGQGSNRPQHF.

This clonotype was counted at least ten times. This chain links TRBV3-1 with TRBJ1-4; D uncertain. Germline V gives CDR1 LGHDT, CDR2 YNNKEL (reference sequence). V dropped 0 bases and J dropped 5 bases, with 7 bases sitting between them. The CDR3 covers 14 residues. The CDR3 DNA reads as TGTGCCAGCAGCCAAGAGTGGCAGAATGAAAAACTGTTTTTT. This translates into CASSQEWQNEKLFF.

This clonotype was counted only a few times. The J gene is TRBJ1-4, the V gene TRBV11-2; 9 nucleotides agree with TRBD1. The germline V gene encodes CDR1 SGHAT and CDR2 FQNNGV. The V segment lost 1 base and the J segment 10 bases; nucleotides outside the gene matches: 10. The CDR3 spans 16 residues. DNA for the CDR3: TGTGCCAGCAGCTTAGTGGGCCAGGGACAGGGAGGAAAACTGTTTTTT. Translation gives CASSLVGQGQGGKLFF.

This clonotype was counted ten times or more. The rearrangement links TRBV7-8 to TRBJ1-1; TRBD1 matches 7 bases. The CDR3 length is 15 residues. After removal of 3 bases from V and 1 base from J, the junction contained 5 bases not matched to a gene. Germline CDR1 is SGHVS and CDR2 is FQNEAQ. CDR3 in amino acids: CASSFPGGRNTEAFF. The CDR3 nucleotides read TGTGCCAGCAGCTTCCCAGGGGGACGGAACACTGAAGCTTTCTTT.

The V and J genes are TRBV20-1 and TRBJ1-2; 12 positions match TRBD1. The trim removed 6 bases at V and 6 bases at J, leaving 11 bases unmatched. Germline CDR1 reads DFQATT; CDR2 reads SNEGSKA (reference sequence). The length of the CDR3 is 15 residues. Here the CDR3 reads CSATFTGTGGDGYTF. The CDR3, as DNA: TGCAGTGCCACTTTTACCGGGACAGGGGGCGATGGCTACACCTTC.

In its sample, this clonotype was seen many times. This rearrangement joins TRBV12-3 or TRBV12-4 to TRBJ2-7, with 9 bases aligning to TRBD2. The junction had 5 bases not matched to a gene; V was cut back by 5 bases and J by 0 bases. The CDR3 extends over 15 amino acids. The CDR3 DNA reads as TGTGCCAGCAGTCATAGCGGGAGCAACTCCTACGAGCAGTACTTC. It is translated as CASSHSGSNSYEQYF.

There are many counts of this clonotype. The chain joins TRBV7-9 to TRBJ1-1; a possible D gene is TRBD1 (5 bases). The CDR3 sequence is 14 residues long. Germline-derived CDR1 and CDR2 are SEHNR and FQNEAQ (reference sequence). The V end lost 3 bases, the J end lost 8 bases, and 16 bases lay between the germline ends. The CDR3 loop reads CASSLSGAEMEAFF. The CDR3 region has the DNA TGTGCCAGCAGCTTGTCTGGGGCGGAGATGGAAGCTTTCTTT.

This clonotype was recorded many times. The chain combines TRBV20-1 with TRBJ1-6; tentatively, D is TRBD1 (6 bases). Deletions cut 4 bases from V and 3 bases from J, with 10 bases between. The CDR3 totals 14 residues. Germline CDR1 and CDR2: DFQATT and SNEGSKA (reference sequence). CDR3 region: CSATPDSYNSPLHF. CDR3 nucleotides: TGCAGTGCTACCCCGGACAGCTATAATTCACCCCTCCACTTT.